The 30 T cell receptor beta chains below all came from one sample that was sequenced in a study of neurological immune-mediated disorders. TCRdb called the 5' RACE reads again in MiXCR, with one record for every CDR3 protein. The sample yields 40,000 to 50,000 distinct CDR3 sequences, over 9% seen once. Sequenced: PBMCs. These TCRs come from a woman between 35 and 50 years old with HTLV-1-associated myelopathy (HAM/TSP).

This clonotype has only a few counts. This chain connects TRBV6-2 or TRBV6-3 to TRBJ1-3; the D gene is possibly TRBD1 (6 bases). The CDR3 runs 18 residues. The germline V gene has CDR1 MNHEY and CDR2 SVGEGT. Trimming shortened V by 6 bases and J by 0 bases, and 21 bases separated the two germline ends. The CDR3: CASRDRSSFLPSGNTIYF. The CDR3 DNA is TGTGCCAGCAGAGACAGGTCCTCGTTTTTGCCCTCTGGAAACACCATATATTTT.

Many counts were recorded for this clonotype. The rearrangement joins TRBV4-3 to TRBJ2-2; 7 bases map to TRBD2. Losses at the gene ends were 0 bases for V and 7 bases for J; bases not matched to a gene: 5. The CDR3 extends over 15 amino acids. Germline V gives CDR1 LGHNA, CDR2 YSLEER. The CDR3 spells CASSQDRAGVGELFF. The CDR3 nucleotides read TGCGCCAGCAGCCAAGATCGCGCGGGGGTCGGGGAGCTGTTTTTT.

This clonotype was detected ten times or more. The gene calls are TRBV20-1 and TRBJ2-5; the match to TRBD2 covers 7 bases. The V and J ends lost 1 base and 1 base, in that order; junction bases with no gene match: 6. CDR1 and CDR2 (germline): DFQATT, SNEGSKA (reference sequence). This CDR3 region has 15 residues. In nucleotides, the CDR3 is TGCAGTGCTAGAGTTGCAGCGGGGACCCAAGAGACCCAGTACTTC. It codes for CSARVAAGTQETQYF.

This clonotype was seen repeatedly, ten times or more. The chain combines TRBV7-2 with TRBJ2-3; TRBD2 might be the D (7 bases). V dropped 8 bases and J dropped 4 bases, with 10 bases sitting between them. CDR1 is SGHTA, CDR2 FQGNSA, per germline. The CDR3 loop spans 12 amino acids. The CDR3 here is CASGGGSDTQYF. CDR3 DNA sequence: TGTGCCAGCGGGGGGGGCTCAGATACGCAGTATTTT. Complete variable domain (other parts from reference TRBV7-2 and TRBJ2-3): GAGVSQSPSNKVTEKGKDVELRCDPISGHTALYWYRQSLGQGLEFLIYFQGNSAPDKSGLPSDRFSAERTGGSVSTLTIQRTQQEDSAVYLCASGGGSDTQYFGPGTRLTVL.

This clonotype was recorded at least ten times. CDR3 in amino acids: CASSTTQGSPYF. CDR3 DNA: TGTGCCAGCAGTACGACACAGGGCAGTCCGTATTTT. The rearrangement joins TRBV12-3 or TRBV12-4 to TRBJ2-3; tentative D call: TRBD1 (6 bases). The length of the CDR3 is 12 residues. Trimming pared 5 bases from V and 14 bases from J, leaving 17 bases between.

This clonotype was observed at least ten times. This chain joins TRBV27 and TRBJ1-3; D uncertain. The CDR3 covers 15 residues. Trimming left V 4 bases short and J 0 bases short, with 10 bases between. CDR1 is MNHEY, CDR2 SMNVEV, per germline (reference sequence). CDR3 region: CASSSRRSSGNTIYF. The CDR3 bases are TGTGCCAGCAGTTCCAGACGTAGCTCTGGAAACACCATATATTTT.

In its sample, this clonotype was seen many times. CDR3 DNA: TGTGCCAGCAGTTTACCAGGGAGAGCTGGGGTGGAGTACTTC. Its translation: CASSLPGRAGVEYF. The chain couples TRBV12-3 or TRBV12-4 to TRBJ2-7; either TRBD1 or TRBD2 may supply D (5 bases each). The length of the CDR3 is 14 residues. Trimming pared 2 bases from V and 11 bases from J, leaving 19 bases between.

In this sample, this clonotype turned up many times. The rearrangement joins TRBV10-3 to TRBJ2-5, with 11 bases lining up with TRBD2. There are 15 residues in the CDR3. V gave up 10 bases and J gave up 5 bases; unmatched junction bases: 12. Germline V gives CDR1 ENHRY, CDR2 SYGVKD. The CDR3, as DNA: TGTGCCACCGCCGGGACTAGCGGCCTTGTGGAGACCCAGTACTTC. Translated: CATAGTSGLVETQYF.

V and J are TRBV5-1 and TRBJ1-1, with 7 bases matching TRBD1. V was clipped by 0 bases and J by 7 bases; unmatched bases: 9. Germline-derived CDR1 and CDR2 are SGHRS and YFSETQ. This CDR3 is 15 amino acids long. CDR3 nucleotide sequence: TGCGCCAGCAGCTTGGCCGAGGAGACAGGGAGTGAAGCTTTCTTT. It is translated as CASSLAEETGSEAFF.

This clonotype was seen ten or more times. This chain links TRBV11-3 with TRBJ2-7; D is ambiguous. This CDR3 comprises 12 residues. Germline CDR1 is SGHNT and CDR2 is YENEEA. V dropped 2 bases and J dropped 7 bases, with 9 bases sitting between them. Here the CDR3 reads CASSLNADEQYF. CDR3 coding DNA: TGTGCCAGCAGCTTAAATGCGGATGAGCAGTACTTC.

There are many counts of this clonotype. This chain uses TRBV4-3 with TRBJ1-1; no reliable D call. CDR1 and CDR2 (germline): LGHNA, YSLEER. This CDR3 has 13 amino acids. V lost 0 bases and J 6 bases, leaving 8 bases between the germline ends. The CDR3 sequence is CASSQDRLSEAFF. The DNA for the CDR3 is TGCGCCAGCAGCCAAGACAGACTTTCTGAAGCTTTCTTT.

This clonotype was found many times. The rearrangement joins TRBV20-1 to TRBJ2-2; D possibly corresponds to TRBD1 (6 bases). Per germline, CDR1 DFQATT and CDR2 SNEGSKA (reference sequence). With 7 bases removed from V and 7 bases from J, the gap between germline ends came to 19 bases. The CDR3 contains 14 residues. The CDR3 nucleotides read TGCAGTGGTAGCGAGAGGGGGTCCGGCGGGGAGCTGTTTTTT. It is translated as CSGSERGSGGELFF.

Many counts were recorded for this clonotype. The gene calls are TRBV4-1 and TRBJ2-2; D is unclear. Germline V lookup: CDR1 MGHRA, CDR2 YSYEKL. With 1 base removed from V and 3 bases from J, the gap between germline ends came to 6 bases. This CDR3 spans 14 amino acids. The CDR3 here is CASSQVGYTGELFF. DNA of the CDR3: TGCGCCAGCAGCCAAGTAGGTTACACCGGGGAGCTGTTTTTT.

There are many counts of this clonotype. The J gene is TRBJ1-2, the V gene TRBV10-2, with D perhaps matching TRBD1 (5 bases). V lost 9 bases, J lost 5 bases, and 16 bases lay in between. The length of the CDR3 is 13 residues. The germline CDR1 and CDR2 sequences are WSHSY and SAAADI. The CDR3 DNA follows: TGCGCCAGTTCCCTCGGCAGGGCATATGGCTACACCTTC. Its protein product is CASSLGRAYGYTF.

On this clonotype itself: One end of the junction fails to match germline, which may point to a read error. V is TRBV11-2 and J is TRBJ2-3, with 16 bases matching TRBD2. Germline loops: CDR1 SGHAT, CDR2 FQNNGV. The CDR3 runs 17 residues. The CDR3 loop is CDSSKGTSGGELDTQYF. Here the CDR3 DNA reads TGTGACAGCAGCAAAGGGACTAGCGGGGGGGAGTTAGATACGCAGTATTTT. Looking up the rest from reference TRBV11-2 and TRBJ2-3 gives the full variable domain: EAGVAQSPRYKIIEKRQSVAFWCNPISGHATLYWYQQILGQGPKLLIQFQNNGVVDDSQLPKDRFSAERLKGVDSTLKIQPAKLEDSAVYLCDSSKGTSGGELDTQYFGPGTRLTVL.

To note about this clonotype: A read error may explain this, as a much larger clone is one base away. The chain couples TRBV3-1 to TRBJ1-2, with D tentatively TRBD1 (6 bases). CDR3 length equals 14 residues. Per germline, CDR1 LGHDT and CDR2 YNNKEL (reference sequence). The CDR3 sequence is CASSQGTGRYSYTF. The CDR3 DNA is TGTGCCAGCAGCCAAGGCACAGGGCGCTATAGCTACACCTTC.

This clonotype was counted ten times or more. The CDR3 region is CSARLAGQRFTDTQYF. In DNA, the CDR3 is TGCAGTGCTAGACTCGCGGGACAGCGATTCACAGATACGCAGTATTTT. The rearrangement uses TRBV20-1 and TRBJ2-3; the D gene is possibly TRBD1 (7 bases). There are 16 residues in the CDR3. Germline CDR1 and CDR2: DFQATT and SNEGSKA (reference sequence). Trimming removed 2 bases from V and 2 bases from J, with 17 bases in between.

This clonotype was observed many times. The gene calls are TRBV28 and TRBJ1-4; D is perhaps TRBD1 (6 bases). This CDR3 is built from 17 residues. V lost 2 bases to trimming and J lost 4 bases, with 17 bases between them. Germline V gene data show CDR1 as MDHEN and CDR2 as SYDVKM. The CDR3 bases are TGTGCCAGCAGTTTAAGGGAAAGGGGGTATAGTAATGAAAAACTGTTTTTT. Translated: CASSLRERGYSNEKLFF.

This clonotype was observed a few times. The chain recombines TRBV5-4 with TRBJ2-1; perhaps TRBD2 as D (7 bases). The germline V gene encodes CDR1 SGHNT and CDR2 YYREEE (reference sequence). Trimming shortened V by 3 bases and J by 0 bases, and 13 bases separated the two germline ends. CDR3 length: 16 residues. The CDR3 loop reads CASSSGRGRSYNEQFF. As DNA, the CDR3 is TGTGCCAGCAGCTCCGGGCGGGGGCGCTCCTACAATGAGCAGTTCTTC.

This clonotype was recorded many times. The gene calls are TRBV15 and TRBJ2-7; 8 bases map to TRBD2. The CDR3 length is 16 residues. After removal of 0 bases from V and 6 bases from J, the junction contained 10 bases not matched to a gene. The germline V gene encodes CDR1 LNHNV and CDR2 YYDKDF (reference sequence). The CDR3 DNA reads as TGTGCCACCAGCAGAGATAGGTCGCTCCGGGGGGGCGAGCAGTACTTC. As protein: CATSRDRSLRGGEQYF.

This clonotype appeared many times. The chain combines TRBV20-1 with TRBJ2-5; D possibly corresponds to TRBD1 (6 bases). This CDR3 comprises 16 residues. Germline V CDR1 and CDR2: DFQATT, SNEGSKA (reference sequence). V was trimmed by 0 bases and J by 0 bases, leaving 14 bases between them. The chain's CDR3 is CSARERGTLYQETQYF. As DNA, the CDR3 is TGCAGTGCTAGAGAGAGGGGGACACTGTACCAAGAGACCCAGTACTTC.

Many counts were recorded for this clonotype. The chain couples TRBV12-3 or TRBV12-4 to TRBJ2-3, with TRBD2 matching 7 bases. CDR3 length: 14 amino acids. Trimming at V came to 3 bases and at J to 6 bases, leaving 6 bases not matched to a gene. This CDR3 reads CASSFSSGVDTQYF. The DNA for the CDR3 is TGTGCCAGCAGTTTTTCTAGCGGTGTGGATACGCAGTATTTT.

Of note for this clonotype: A much larger clone differs from this one at a single base, so this may be a read error. V gene TRBV5-5 combines with J gene TRBJ1-4; 8 bases agree with TRBD1. The CDR3 runs to 16 residues. The germline CDR1 and CDR2 sequences are SGHKS and YYEKEE (reference sequence). The CDR3 nucleotides are TGTGCCAGCAACTTGTTACCTCAGGGGGCTGCTGAAAAACTGTTTTTT. This sequence encodes CASNLLPQGAAEKLFF.

There are many counts of this clonotype. J is TRBJ2-2 and V is TRBV5-1; D remains unclear. V was shortened by 3 bases and J by 1 base, with 4 bases between the two germline ends. The CDR3 spans 13 residues. The germline CDR1 and CDR2 sequences are SGHRS and YFSETQ. CDR3 amino acids: CASSSGNTGELFF. In nucleotides, the CDR3 is TGCGCCAGCAGCTCAGGGAACACCGGGGAGCTGTTTTTT.

This clonotype was seen repeatedly, ten times or more. The chain has TRBV24-1 and TRBJ2-5; possibly TRBD2 for D (6 bases). V lost 7 bases and J lost 4, with 12 bases in between. The CDR3 has 13 residues. Germline CDR1 reads KGHDR; CDR2 reads SFDVKD. The CDR3 nucleotides read TGTGCCACCAGGGACCCCGGGGGAGAGACCCAGTACTTC. As protein: CATRDPGGETQYF.

This clonotype was seen ten or more times. This chain connects TRBV20-1 to TRBJ1-5, with 10 bases matching TRBD1. The CDR3 spans 16 residues. V shed 3 bases, J shed 0 bases, and the junction held 5 bases outside the gene matches. CDR1 is DFQATT, CDR2 SNEGSKA, per germline (reference sequence). The CDR3 DNA reads TGCAGTGCTAGCTGGACAGGGGGTGATAGCAATCAGCCCCAGCATTTT. It yields the protein CSASWTGGDSNQPQHF.

This clonotype has at least ten counts. J is TRBJ2-5 and V is TRBV2; no clear D gene. Trimming took off 2 bases at V and 6 bases at J, with 13 bases between the two ends. Germline V gives CDR1 SNHLY, CDR2 FYNNEI. This CDR3 contains 14 residues. Here the CDR3 reads CASSENGDSKTQYF. CDR3 bases: TGTGCCAGCAGTGAAAATGGGGATTCGAAGACCCAGTACTTC.

This clonotype occurred once. The V gene is TRBV18, the J gene TRBJ2-3; TRBD1 matches at 10 bases. From germline, CDR1 is KGHSH and CDR2 LQKENI. CDR3 size: 15 residues. The CDR3 is CASGRSRQGANTQYF. CDR3 coding DNA: TGTGCTAGCGGGCGTTCGAGACAGGGGGCAAATACGCAGTATTTT.

This clonotype showed up many times. The chain is built from TRBV11-2 and TRBJ2-7, with TRBD1 matching over 9 bases. V gave up 5 bases and J gave up 0 bases; unmatched junction bases: 2. CDR3 length equals 14 residues. Germline CDR1 and CDR2: SGHAT and FQNNGV. CDR3 sequence (DNA): TGTGCCAGCAGCATACAGGGGGCCTCCTACGAGCAGTACTTC. Its translation is CASSIQGASYEQYF.

This clonotype was detected many times. The rearrangement links TRBV5-1 to TRBJ2-2, with TRBD1 matching 7 bases. V was pared by 3 bases and J by 0 bases, with 2 bases of the junction left unmatched. The CDR3 runs to 15 residues. Germline loops: CDR1 SGHRS, CDR2 YFSETQ. The CDR3 nucleotides read TGCGCCAGCAGCTCGGGACAGCCGAACACCGGGGAGCTGTTTTTT. It is translated as CASSSGQPNTGELFF.